The 16 T cell receptor beta chains reported below all come from one sample, sequenced in a study of shared T cell receptors in the human thymus. The data were produced by immunoSEQ multiplex PCR, yet TCRdb's version contains in-frame clones alone and is incomplete. Of around 730,000 clones listed, 80% to 90% were seen once; the top ten hold 0.0095% to 0.013%. In addition, the sample was reused for a study of human thymus T cells.

Sequenced: thymocytes. The receptors here all came from a girl under three years old with a congenital heart defect.

V is TRBV5-5 and J is TRBJ2-6, with D possibly being TRBD1 (5 bases). This CDR3 has 19 amino acids. Germline V CDR1 and CDR2: SGHKS, YYEKEE (reference sequence). V lost 2 bases and J 0 bases, leaving 18 bases between the germline ends. CDR3 sequence: CASSFGPWTLPSGANVLTF. Here the CDR3 DNA reads TGTGCCAGCAGCTTCGGTCCCTGGACACTTCCCTCTGGGGCCAACGTCCTGACTTTC.

This clone was seen more than once but under ten times. The rearrangement joins TRBV2 to TRBJ1-1; possibly TRBD1 for D (5 bases). This CDR3 region has 17 residues. Germline values: CDR1 SNHLY, CDR2 FYNNEI. The V end lost 4 bases, the J end lost 3 bases, and 21 bases lay between the germline ends. CDR3 amino acids: CASSAQPRGGMHTEAFF. The CDR3 DNA reads as TGTGCCAGCAGTGCACAACCCCGGGGGGGGATGCACACTGAAGCTTTCTTT.

V is TRBV25-1 and J is TRBJ1-3; TRBD1 might be the D (6 bases). The CDR3 runs to 16 residues. From germline, CDR1 is MGHDK and CDR2 SYGVNS. Deletions cut 3 bases from V and 2 bases from J, with 14 bases between. The CDR3 region is CASSEDLGGAGNTIYF. In DNA form, the CDR3 reads TGTGCCAGCAGTGAGGATTTAGGGGGGGCTGGAAACACCATATATTTT. The full variable domain, with the rest looked up from reference TRBV25-1 and TRBJ1-3, is EADIYQTPRYLVIGTGKKITLECSQTMGHDKMYWYQQDPGMELHLIHYSYGVNSTEKGDLSSESTVSRIRTEHFPLTLESARPSHTSQYLCASSEDLGGAGNTIYFGEGSWLTVV.

This clone was observed a few times. This chain joins TRBV14 and TRBJ2-1; TRBD1 agrees at 7 bases. V gave up 5 bases and J gave up 5 bases; unmatched junction bases: 3. From germline, CDR1 is SGHDN and CDR2 FVKESK. There are 13 residues in the CDR3. The CDR3: CASSRQGHNEQFF. The CDR3 DNA reads as TGTGCCAGCAGCAGACAGGGTCACAATGAGCAGTTCTTC.

The genes are TRBV5-6 and TRBJ1-2; D is unclear. This CDR3 has 16 residues. Germline lookup yields CDR1 SGHDT and CDR2 YYEEEE. V lost 0 bases to trimming and J lost 7 bases, with 19 bases between them. The CDR3 DNA is TGTGCCAGCAGCTTGGCCAGGTCCTACTTAGAAGTTGGCTACACCTTC. Residues: CASSLARSYLEVGYTF.

This chain links TRBV4-3 with TRBJ2-3; D not resolved. V gave up 5 bases and J gave up 0 bases, with 9 bases separating them. This CDR3 has 14 amino acids. CDR1 and CDR2 from the germline V gene are LGHNA and YSLEER. The chain's CDR3 is CASSGQLSTDTQYF. CDR3 DNA: TGCGCCAGCAGCGGGCAGCTTAGCACAGATACGCAGTATTTT.

V usage is TRBV7-9 and J usage is TRBJ1-1, with TRBD1 matching over 7 bases. The germline V gene encodes CDR1 SEHNR and CDR2 FQNEAQ (reference sequence). The CDR3 consists of 15 residues. The junction had 10 bases not matched to a gene; V was cut back by 4 bases and J by 5 bases. CDR3 residues: CASSSKQGLGTEAFF. For the CDR3, the DNA is TGTGCCAGCAGCTCCAAACAGGGGTTAGGAACTGAAGCTTTCTTT.

The chain is built from TRBV4-1 and TRBJ1-6, with D hard to call. The V and J ends lost 0 bases and 12 bases respectively, with 12 bases between them. Germline CDR1 and CDR2: MGHRA and YSYEKL. The CDR3 sequence is 14 residues long. CDR3 DNA sequence: TGCGCCAGCAGCCAAGATCGGGCAACTAGACCCCTCCACTTT. It codes for CASSQDRATRPLHF.

The genes are TRBV10-1 and TRBJ1-5; TRBD1 is a possible D gene (6 bases). Trimming removed 0 bases from V and 6 bases from J, with 6 bases in between. CDR1 and CDR2 from the germline V gene are WNHNN and SYGVQD (reference sequence). The CDR3 covers 13 residues. CDR3 loop: CASSESGGQPQHF. The CDR3 coding sequence is TGCGCCAGCAGTGAGTCAGGGGGTCAGCCCCAGCATTTT.

This clone was recorded only once. This chain links TRBV4-1 with TRBJ2-6, with D perhaps matching TRBD2 (5 bases). The CDR3 extends over 18 amino acids. The germline gives CDR1 MGHRA, CDR2 YSYEKL. V gave up 4 bases and J gave up 2 bases, with 18 bases separating them. In DNA, the CDR3 is TGCGCCAGCAGCCCTCGGACCGACGGGATGGCTGGGGCCAACGTCCTGACTTTC. Translating gives CASSPRTDGMAGANVLTF.

This clone has just one count. The chain couples TRBV28 to TRBJ2-5; TRBD2 aligns across 11 bases. Germline CDR1 reads MDHEN; CDR2 reads SYDVKM. CDR3 size: 18 residues. With V trimmed by 6 bases and J by 0 bases, 12 bases remained unmatched. CDR3 coding DNA: TGTGCCAGCAGGGATAGCGGGGGGGGATCCTGGTACCAAGAGACCCAGTACTTC. It translates to CASRDSGGGSWYQETQYF.

This clone was detected only a few times. The CDR3 region has the DNA TGTGCCATCAGTGTTGAGGGCGGTGAGCAGTTCTTC. Its translation is CAISVEGGEQFF. The chain employs TRBV10-3 and TRBJ2-1; D might be TRBD2 (5 bases). The germline V gene encodes CDR1 ENHRY and CDR2 SYGVKD. CDR3 length: 12 amino acids. Trimming shortened V by 4 bases and J by 9 bases, and 10 bases separated the two germline ends.

This chain connects TRBV19 to TRBJ1-1; the D is unclear. Looked up from germline, CDR1 is LNHDA and CDR2 is SQIVND (reference sequence). This CDR3 has 15 residues. Trimming removed 2 bases from V and 4 bases from J, with 14 bases in between. The CDR3 coding sequence is TGTGCCAGTAGTATACGAGGGAGAGGATGCACTGAAGCTTTCTTT. Amino acids: CASSIRGRGCTEAFF.

The chain has TRBV7-4 and TRBJ2-5, with a weak D call TRBD1 (6 bases). Deletions cut 5 bases from V and 1 base from J, with 8 bases between. Germline CDR1 SGHVT, CDR2 SQSDAQ. CDR3 length equals 13 residues. The CDR3 protein is CASSEDSQETQYF. CDR3 nucleotide sequence: TGTGCCAGCAGCGAGGACAGCCAAGAGACCCAGTACTTC.

The chain uses TRBV9 and TRBJ1-3; D may be TRBD1 (5 bases). V was clipped by 6 bases and J by 0 bases, with 13 bases between them. This CDR3 has 15 residues. Germline V gives CDR1 SGDLS, CDR2 YYNGEE. This chain's CDR3 is CASNSQGTSGNTIYF. The CDR3 DNA sequence: TGTGCCAGCAACTCTCAGGGAACCTCTGGAAACACCATATATTTT. Variable domain in full (rest from reference TRBV9 and TRBJ1-3): DSGVTQTPKHLITATGQRVTLRCSPRSGDLSVYWYQQSLDQGLQFLIQYYNGEERAKGNILERFSAQQFPDLHSELNLSSLELGDSALYFCASNSQGTSGNTIYFGEGSWLTVV.

Turning to this clone: No conserved phenylalanine or tryptophan is present at the end of the CDR3, so a read error is the likely explanation. The limits of the CDR3 on the DNA are not certain, so only TCRdb's listed CDR3 is given. This chain links TRBV5-1 with TRBJ2-7; TRBD1, the table's D call, lacks a check against the DNA. Termini included, the CDR3 measures 14 amino acids. The germline gives CDR1 SGHRS, CDR2 YFSETQ. The CDR3 sequence: CASSQRWDRGKAGI.